Listed below are T cell receptor beta chains from one sample, sequenced in a study of blood T cell repertoires in COVID-19. The method was immunoSEQ multiplex PCR; TCRdb's version includes in-frame clones alone and lacks a portion of them. Counted here are hundreds of thousands of clones, almost 85% occurring once; the ten biggest clones make up 5.1%. The specimen sequenced was peripheral blood. These receptors originate from a man in his forties or fifties with active or convalescent COVID-19. CDR3s include the opening cysteine and the closing phenylalanine or tryptophan. A D gene is named only where the DNA matches it firmly. Clone size is not always given. Where it is, it says once, few, many or a class for expanded clones.

-	-	TRBV7-6	TRBJ2-1	CASSRAGRGLRDEQFF	TGTGCCAGCAGCCGGGCCGGGAGAGGACTTCGCGATGAGCAGTTCTTC
-	TRBD2	TRBV11-2	TRBJ2-5	CASSQNSGSGGTQYF	TGTGCCAGCAGCCAAAATAGCGGGAGTGGTGGGACCCAGTACTTC
-	-	TRBV5-1	TRBJ1-3	CASSLDGSSGNTIYF	TGCGCCAGCAGCTTGGACGGGAGCTCTGGAAACACCATATATTTT
-	-	TRBV18	TRBJ1-5	CASSPDNYQPQHF	TGTGCCAGCTCACCAGACAATTATCAGCCCCAGCATTTT
-	-	TRBV2	TRBJ2-2	CASRQEANTGELFF	TGTGCCAGCCGGCAGGAGGCGAACACCGGGGAGCTGTTTTTT
-	-	TRBV7-9	TRBJ1-3	CASSLALGGSGNTIYF	TGTGCCAGCAGCTTAGCGCTTGGAGGGTCTGGAAACACCATATATTTT
-	-	TRBV2	TRBJ2-1	CASLWRGISNEQFF	TGTGCCAGCCTTTGGAGGGGAATATCTAATGAGCAGTTCTTC
once	TRBD2	TRBV5-8	TRBJ2-1	CASSSIFSYGRDWDEQFF	TGTGCCAGCAGCTCCATCTTCTCGTACGGGAGGGACTGGGATGAGCAGTTCTTC
-	-	TRBV7-2	TRBJ2-3	CASSPLALSTDTQYF	TGTGCCAGCAGCCCACTAGCACTAAGCACAGATACGCAGTATTTT
-	TRBD1	TRBV18	TRBJ2-7	CASSPGQPYEQYF	TGTGCCAGCTCACCGGGACAGCCATACGAGCAGTACTTC
-	TRBD1	TRBV6-5	TRBJ2-1	CASSPSRDRGNEQFF	TGTGCCAGCAGTCCATCCCGGGACAGGGGCAATGAGCAGTTCTTC
once	-	TRBV5-6	TRBJ2-5	CASSPQGLGETQYF	TGTGCCAGCAGCCCTCAGGGGTTGGGGGAGACCCAGTACTTC
-	-	TRBV12-3/TRBV12-4	TRBJ1-1	CASSLIVNTEAFF	TGTGCCAGCAGTTTGATAGTGAACACTGAAGCTTTCTTT
-	-	TRBV5-4	TRBJ1-1	CASSSGRQLNTEAFF	TGTGCCAGCAGCTCGGGTAGGCAGTTGAACACTGAAGCTTTCTTT
few	-	TRBV14	TRBJ2-3	CASSQDSSAASDTQYF	TGTGCCAGCAGCCAAGATAGTTCCGCCGCCTCAGATACGCAGTATTTT
-	-	TRBV5-4	TRBJ2-2	CASSSGGVQNTGELFF	TGTGCCAGCAGCTCCGGGGGAGTACAGAACACCGGGGAGCTGTTTTTT
-	-	TRBV30	TRBJ1-2	CAWSGGTGNYGYTF	TGTGCCTGGAGCGGAGGAACGGGAAACTATGGCTACACCTTC
-	-	TRBV27	TRBJ2-3	CASSPRGDTQYF	TGTGCCAGCAGTCCCCGGGGAGATACGCAGTATTTT
-	TRBD2	TRBV9	TRBJ2-2	CASSVDSGRVTGELFF	TGTGCCAGCAGCGTAGATAGCGGGAGGGTTACCGGGGAGCTGTTTTTT
once	TRBD1	TRBV5-5	TRBJ2-7	CASSQLRQGYEQYF	TGTGCCAGCAGCCAACTTCGACAGGGCTACGAGCAGTACTTC
-	TRBD1	TRBV2	TRBJ1-2	CASSETVRGRDGYTF	TGTGCCAGCAGTGAGACGGTTAGGGGGCGCGACGGCTACACCTTC
few	-	TRBV9	TRBJ2-2	CASSSQAGELFF	TGTGCCAGTTCTTCGCAGGCCGGGGAGCTGTTTTTT
-	TRBD2	TRBV28	TRBJ2-3	CASSSNKAGFLPDTQYF	TGTGCCAGCAGTTCTAATAAAGCGGGATTTCTCCCAGATACGCAGTATTTT
few	TRBD2	TRBV11-2	TRBJ2-7	CASSPGGDSEQYF	TGTGCCAGCAGCCCGGGGGGAGACTCCGAGCAGTACTTC
-	-	TRBV5-1	TRBJ1-5	CASSPYSNQPQHF	TGCGCCAGCAGCCCGTATAGCAATCAGCCCCAGCATTTT
-	TRBD2	TRBV6-4	TRBJ2-1	CASSPPFPREDVQDEQFF	TGTGCCAGCAGTCCTCCTTTTCCGCGGGAGGACGTGCAGGATGAGCAGTTCTTC
-	TRBD1	TRBV18	TRBJ2-7	CASSPSQGARDEQYF	TGTGCCAGCTCCCCAAGTCAGGGGGCGCGGGACGAGCAGTACTTC
-	-	TRBV7-8	TRBJ1-4	CASKQDSYATEKLFF	TGTGCCAGCAAACAAGACAGCTATGCTACCGAAAAACTGTTTTTT
-	TRBD2	TRBV10-3	TRBJ2-3	CAISESHPGLAGAQGADTQYF	TGTGCCATCAGTGAGTCGCACCCGGGACTAGCGGGAGCACAGGGAGCGGATACGCAGTATTTT
-	-	TRBV25-1	TRBJ1-5	CASSERGGFPQHF	TGTGCCAGCAGTGAGAGGGGAGGTTTTCCCCAGCATTTT
-	-	TRBV29-1	TRBJ1-3	CSVEDPLSGNTIYF	TGCAGCGTTGAAGATCCCCTCTCTGGAAACACCATATATTTT
-	-	TRBV6-5	TRBJ1-4	CASLKGGGSEEKLFF	TGTGCCAGCCTTAAGGGTGGGGGCAGCGAAGAAAAACTGTTTTTT
-	-	TRBV7-9	TRBJ1-2	CASAPVASGDNYGYTF	TGTGCCAGCGCCCCGGTTGCGTCGGGTGATAACTATGGCTACACCTTC
-	-	TRBV7-9	TRBJ2-6	CASKTASGANVLTF	TGTGCCAGCAAAACAGCCTCTGGGGCCAACGTCCTGACTTTC
-	-	TRBV12-1	TRBJ2-1	CASTLRQVGRDNEQFF	TGTGCCAGCACCCTAAGGCAGGTGGGGAGAGACAATGAGCAGTTCTTC
-	-	TRBV5-4	TRBJ2-2	CASSTTGRSSTGELFF	TGTGCCAGCAGCACAACAGGGCGCTCGTCGACCGGGGAGCTGTTTTTT
-	-	TRBV27	TRBJ1-6	CASRLAGSPLHF	TGTGCCAGCCGACTCGCGGGTTCACCCCTCCACTTT
-	TRBD2	TRBV5-1	TRBJ2-2	CASSSTRTSGSTGELFF	TGCGCCAGCAGCTCGACCCGGACTAGCGGGAGTACCGGGGAGCTGTTTTTT
-	-	TRBV2	TRBJ2-2	CASSESQGRLFF	TGTGCCAGCAGTGAATCACAGGGAAGGTTGTTTTTT
-	TRBD1	TRBV4-1	TRBJ1-2	CASSQDRQGAYGYTF	TGCGCCAGCAGCCAAGATCGTCAGGGGGCCTATGGCTACACCTTC
few	-	TRBV29-1	TRBJ1-1	CSVSPTGLGTEAFF	TGCAGCGTTAGCCCAACAGGGCTCGGAACTGAAGCTTTCTTT
-	TRBD1	TRBV6-2/TRBV6-3	TRBJ2-5	CASSFAERTGRRGQETQYF	TGTGCCAGCAGTTTCGCTGAGCGGACAGGGAGGAGGGGCCAAGAGACCCAGTACTTC
-	-	TRBV3-1/TRBV3-2	TRBJ1-5	CASSQGSGGNQPQHF	TGTGCCAGCAGCCAAGGTTCAGGCGGCAATCAGCCCCAGCATTTT
-	TRBD2	TRBV5-1	TRBJ2-7	CASSSGGLAWEQYF	TGCGCCAGCAGCTCGGGTGGACTAGCGTGGGAGCAGTACTTC
once	-	TRBV5-4	TRBJ1-1	CASSRLVRGGDTEAFF	TGTGCCAGCAGCCGGCTCGTGAGGGGCGGGGACACTGAAGCTTTCTTT
-	TRBD1	TRBV7-2	TRBJ2-4	CASSSEPGQGNIQYF	TGTGCCAGCAGCTCGGAACCGGGACAGGGTAACATTCAGTACTTC
-	-	TRBV7-9	TRBJ1-1	CASSLGQGGSSEAFF	TGTGCCAGCAGCTTAGGCCAGGGAGGCTCATCTGAAGCTTTCTTT
-	TRBD2	TRBV30	TRBJ2-1	CAWSRRTSGNNEQFF	TGTGCCTGGAGTAGGAGGACTAGCGGTAACAATGAGCAGTTCTTC
-	TRBD1	TRBV5-6	TRBJ1-5	CASSLWLGQVDQPQHF	TGTGCCAGCAGCTTGTGGCTGGGACAGGTGGATCAGCCCCAGCATTTT
-	-	TRBV10-3	TRBJ2-5	CAIRQGTQETQYF	TGTGCCATTCGGCAGGGGACCCAAGAGACCCAGTACTTC
-	-	TRBV5-4	TRBJ2-1	CASSWGGGTSYNEQFF	TGTGCCAGCAGCTGGGGGGGCGGGACGTCCTACAATGAGCAGTTCTTC
-	TRBD2	TRBV5-4	TRBJ2-5	CASSPATSGQKETQYF	TGTGCCAGCAGCCCAGCCACTAGCGGGCAGAAAGAGACCCAGTACTTC
-	TRBD1	TRBV7-2	TRBJ1-3	CASSLGTGSVGLNTIYF	TGTGCCAGCAGCTTAGGGACAGGGTCGGTGGGATTGAACACCATATATTTT
-	-	TRBV29-1	TRBJ2-2	CSVPTQGRTGELFF	TGCAGCGTCCCCACCCAGGGGCGCACCGGGGAGCTGTTTTTT
-	TRBD2	TRBV5-1	TRBJ2-7	CASSRDLAGGPYEQYF	TGCGCCAGCAGCCGGGACCTAGCGGGAGGGCCCTACGAGCAGTACTTC
-	-	TRBV9	TRBJ2-3	CASSREPQVDTQYF	TGTGCCAGCAGCCGGGAGCCCCAGGTAGATACGCAGTATTTT
-	-	TRBV27	TRBJ2-1	CASSLAGYNEQFF	TGTGCCAGCAGTTTGGCAGGGTACAATGAGCAGTTCTTC
-	TRBD2	TRBV7-8	TRBJ2-5	CASSSPGQGTSGRVVGETQYF	TGTGCCAGCAGCAGTCCGGGACAGGGGACTAGCGGGAGGGTTGTAGGAGAGACCCAGTACTTC